This record covers a single T cell receptor (beta chain). The sample comes from a study of blood T cell repertoires in COVID-19. Trimming cost V 5 bases and J 1 base; bases outside gene matches: 6. The length of the CDR3 is 16 residues. Germline loops: CDR1 SGHNT, CDR2 YENEEA. Profiled with immunoSEQ multiplex PCR; TCRdb holds only in-frame clones, not every one. The sample has around 450,000 clones; 85% to 90% are singletons. The V and J genes are TRBV11-3 and TRBJ2-1; 9 nucleotides align to TRBD1. The specimen sequenced was peripheral blood. The source of this sequence is a woman aged 25-40 years with acute or convalescent COVID-19. CDR3 loop: CASSPSGTGSYNEQFF. The CDR3 bases are TGTGCCAGCAGCCCTTCCGGGACAGGGTCCTACAATGAGCAGTTCTTC.